The T cell receptor beta chain under discussion was sequenced for a study of T-cell reconstitution after alpha-beta-depleted transplantation in children. Trimming shortened V by 4 bases and J by 3 bases, and 13 bases separated the two germline ends. CDR1 and CDR2 (germline): KGHSH, LQKENI. The CDR3 totals 14 residues. Unique molecular identifiers were used to barcode this TCRbeta library. TCRdb reprocessed the PCR reads via MiXCR and lists one record per CDR3 protein. The sample includes roughly 670,000 distinct CDR3 sequences, 10% to 15% seen only once; the top ten take roughly 0.84%. The source of this sequence is a girl aged 2 to 9 with congenital amegakaryocytic thrombocytopenia, due to receive a stem cell transplant. The sample in question was PBMCs, obtained before TCRalphabeta/CD19-depleted stem cell transplant. This rearrangement joins TRBV18 to TRBJ2-7; D call uncertain. CDR3 sequence: CASSLSSLGYEQYF. The DNA of the CDR3 is TGTGCCAGCTCACTGTCTTCCCTGGGCTACGAGCAGTACTTC.